These 18 T cell receptor beta chains originate from one sample sequenced in a study of blood T cells in healthy people across ages. Combining a sample-barcoded 5' primer with a J-beta primer mix, a second PCR ran for about 6 to 11 cycles. TCRdb used MiXCR to reprocess the 5' RACE reads, holding one entry per CDR3 protein. The repertoire holds 800,000 to 900,000 distinct CDR3 sequences, 62% seen once, with 25% to 30% in the top ten. The specimen was blood. These receptor sequences come from a man aged 25-45 years in good health.

The chain recombines TRBV19 with TRBJ2-4; D is unclear. The CDR3 contains 15 residues. Trimming left V 3 bases short and J 5 bases short, with 14 bases between. Germline CDR1 LNHDA, CDR2 SQIVND (reference sequence). The CDR3 spells CASSIRDSGQNIQYF. The CDR3, as DNA: TGTGCCAGTAGTATTCGCGACTCAGGACAAAACATTCAGTACTTC. The variable domain in full, with the rest retrieved from reference TRBV19 and TRBJ2-4, is DGGITQSPKYLFRKEGQNVTLSCEQNLNHDAMYWYRQDPGQGLRLIYYSQIVNDFQKGDIAEGYSVSREKKESFPLTVTSAQKNPTAFYLCASSIRDSGQNIQYFGAGTRLSVL.

The V gene is TRBV7-8, the J gene TRBJ2-1; 7 bases are a match to TRBD2. Trimming took 5 bases from V and 2 from J; bases not matched to a gene: 6. This CDR3 region has 15 residues. Germline lookup yields CDR1 SGHVS and CDR2 FQNEAQ. In nucleotides, the CDR3 is TGTGCCAGCAGCCGGCTAGCGGAGACCTACAATGAGCAGTTCTTC. Translated: CASSRLAETYNEQFF.

The J gene is TRBJ2-7, the V gene TRBV12-3 or TRBV12-4, with TRBD2 identical over 11 bases. The CDR3 spans 15 residues. V dropped 3 bases and J dropped 5; count of bases not matched to a gene: 6. The CDR3: CASSLVSGGVHEQYF. CDR3 DNA sequence: TGTGCCAGCAGTTTGGTTAGCGGGGGGGTCCACGAGCAGTACTTC.

This clonotype came up a few times. The CDR3 nucleotides are TGTGCCAGCAGCGTACGTAGAGACGGGTACAATGAGCAGTTCTTC. This codes for CASSVRRDGYNEQFF. This chain joins TRBV9 and TRBJ2-1; D remains ambiguous. Trimming left V 1 base short and J 4 bases short, with 12 bases between. Germline assignment: CDR1 SGDLS and CDR2 YYNGEE. CDR3 length: 15 residues.

This sequence joins TRBV29-1 and TRBJ1-1, with D hard to call. Germline V gene lookup returns CDR1 SQVTM and CDR2 ANQGSEA. V was cut by 4 bases and J by 11 bases, with 20 bases left in between. CDR3 length: 13 amino acids. CDR3 sequence: CSVGPESSFGAFF. CDR3 DNA sequence: TGCAGCGTTGGGCCCGAGAGTAGTTTTGGGGCTTTCTTT.

V and J are TRBV4-2 and TRBJ2-7; 10 nucleotides agree with TRBD2. V was pared by 1 base and J by 3 bases, with 12 bases of the junction left unmatched. Germline V gene lookup returns CDR1 LGHNA and CDR2 YNFKEQ. The CDR3 length is 18 residues. CDR3 in DNA: TGTGCCAGCAGCCAAGTGTTTGGGGCTAGCGGGGGAATCTACGAGCAGTACTTC. Its translation is CASSQVFGASGGIYEQYF.

Comments on this clonotype: One end of the junction does not line up with germline, which may come from a read error. The gene calls are TRBV5-1 and TRBJ1-6; D is unresolved. CDR1 and CDR2 (germline): SGHRS, YFSETQ. This CDR3 is 14 amino acids long. CDR3 residues: CASSLEGGNSPLHF. CDR3 DNA sequence: TGTGCCAGCAGCTTGGAAGGCGGCAACTCACCCCTCCACTTT.

This clonotype occurred a few times. The chain employs TRBV6-2 or TRBV6-3 and TRBJ2-5; 8 positions agree with TRBD2. J lost 4 bases, V lost 5 bases, and 9 bases had no gene match. This CDR3 is built from 15 residues. Germline V lookup: CDR1 MNHEY, CDR2 SVGEGT. This chain's CDR3 is CASSDGTRGGETQYF. The CDR3 region has the DNA TGTGCCAGCAGTGACGGGACTAGAGGCGGAGAGACCCAGTACTTC.

The J gene is TRBJ2-3, the V gene TRBV20-1, with D hard to call. This CDR3 contains 15 residues. V was trimmed by 5 bases and J by 1 base, leaving 16 bases between them. Germline-derived CDR1 and CDR2 are DFQATT and SNEGSKA (reference sequence). CDR3: CSAGSRHVGTDTQYF. Here the CDR3 DNA reads TGCAGTGCTGGGTCCCGGCATGTCGGCACAGATACGCAGTATTTT.

V is TRBV4-3 and J is TRBJ2-3; no reliable D call. Trimming took off 1 base at V and 7 bases at J, with 9 bases between the two ends. This CDR3 comprises 13 residues. From germline, CDR1 is LGHNA and CDR2 YSLEER. CDR3 sequence: CASSQVAGNTQYF. As DNA, the CDR3 is TGCGCCAGCAGCCAAGTGGCTGGGAATACGCAGTATTTT.

This chain connects TRBV14 to TRBJ2-7; TRBD1 matches 10 bases. Looked up from germline, CDR1 is SGHDN and CDR2 is FVKESK. V lost 4 bases to trimming and J lost 6 bases; unmatched junction nucleotides: 6. The CDR3 spans 14 residues. DNA for the CDR3: TGTGCCAGCAGCCGGGACAGGGGAGGTCTCGAGCAGTACTTC. Protein sequence: CASSRDRGGLEQYF.

This clonotype has just one count. The J gene is TRBJ1-4, the V gene TRBV12-3 or TRBV12-4; D not certain. The CDR3 contains 13 residues. Trimming removed 5 bases from V and 8 bases from J, with 12 bases in between. The CDR3 nucleotides are TGTGCCAGCAGTCCACCGGGAAAGGAAAAACTGTTTTTT. Protein sequence: CASSPPGKEKLFF.

In this sample, this clonotype turned up once. Compared with germline, one end of the junction differs, possibly owing to a read error. The chain joins TRBV10-3 to TRBJ2-4; 8 positions agree with TRBD2. The J call could be wrong; TRBJ2-7 is a better fit for the DNA end. The CDR3 contains 15 residues. The V gene's germline CDR1 is ENHRY and CDR2 SYGVKD. The CDR3 protein is CATSETSGLTYEQYF. CDR3 nucleotides: TGTGCCACCAGTGAAACTAGCGGCCTTACCTACGAGCAGTACTTC.

About this clonotype: A much larger clone is a single base away; this may be a read error. The chain uses TRBV3-1 and TRBJ2-1; the D gene could be TRBD1 or TRBD2 (5 bases each). V was trimmed by 0 bases and J by 15 bases, leaving 15 bases between them. This CDR3 contains 13 residues. CDR1 and CDR2 (germline): LGHDT, YNNKEL (reference sequence). This CDR3 is CASSQELGARGFF. The CDR3 DNA reads as TGTGCCAGCAGCCAAGAACTAGGGGCTAGGGGGTTCTTC.

The V gene is TRBV10-3, the J gene TRBJ2-7; D is ambiguous. The germline V and J ends were trimmed by 0 bases and 3 bases, with 3 bases remaining between them. The CDR3 has 12 amino acids. Germline V lookup: CDR1 ENHRY, CDR2 SYGVKD. CDR3 region: CAISESLYEQYF. The DNA for the CDR3 is TGTGCCATCAGTGAGTCGCTCTACGAGCAGTACTTC.

There are a few counts of this clonotype. This rearrangement joins TRBV6-2 or TRBV6-3 to TRBJ2-3; tentative D call: TRBD2 (6 bases). Trimming pared 6 bases from V and 4 bases from J, leaving 17 bases between. The CDR3 runs to 15 residues. CDR1 and CDR2 from the germline V gene are MNHEY and SVGEGT. The CDR3 sequence: CASSPGRGASDTQYF. DNA of the CDR3: TGTGCCAGCAGCCCCGGCCGCGGGGCCTCAGATACGCAGTATTTT.

The chain joins TRBV25-1 to TRBJ2-3, with a possible D match to TRBD2 (6 bases). CDR3 size: 15 residues. V dropped 1 base and J dropped 4 bases, with 12 bases sitting between them. Looked up from germline, CDR1 is MGHDK and CDR2 is SYGVNS. The CDR3 DNA follows: TGTGCCAGCAGTGAATGGCGGGGTGGGGCAGATACGCAGTATTTT. Its translation: CASSEWRGGADTQYF.

This clonotype turned up a few times. The rearrangement joins TRBV25-1 to TRBJ2-4; a weak D match, TRBD2 (6 bases). The last part of the DNA fits TRBJ2-7 better; the J call may be wrong. Germline V gene data show CDR1 as MGHDK and CDR2 as SYGVNS. The CDR3 extends over 13 amino acids. Here the CDR3 DNA reads TGTGCCAGCAGTGAATTCGGGGGAGACGAGCAGTACTTC. This codes for CASSEFGGDEQYF.